The 24 T cell receptor beta chains given below trace back to one sample, sequenced in a study of T cells after posttransplantation cyclophosphamide. This table comes from immunoSEQ multiplex PCR, and its TCRdb copy is limited to in-frame clones, with some not included. The table records about 5,400 clones, 90% to 95% of them present only once. The sequenced sample was CD4+ T cells sorted from bone marrow. These receptors were obtained from a woman between 55 and 75 years old in good health, CMV-negative, and a related stem cell transplant donor.

The genes are TRBV19 and TRBJ1-6, with 7 bases identical to TRBD1. The ends lost 0 bases at V and 10 bases at J; junction bases unmatched: 9. The CDR3 loop spans 16 amino acids. Germline assignment: CDR1 LNHDA and CDR2 SQIVND (reference sequence). For the CDR3, the DNA is TGTGCCAGTAGTATAGATCCGACAGGGACAAGCTCACCCCTCCACTTT. This sequence encodes CASSIDPTGTSSPLHF.

This chain uses TRBV5-1 with TRBJ2-1; the match to TRBD1 covers 9 bases. The germline V gene has CDR1 SGHRS and CDR2 YFSETQ. This CDR3 has 15 residues. V was clipped by 0 bases and J by 8 bases; unmatched bases: 6. The CDR3 is CASSLAGQGLYEQFF. DNA of the CDR3: TGCGCCAGCAGCTTGGCCGGACAGGGGTTGTATGAGCAGTTCTTC. Full variable domain (rest looked up from reference TRBV5-1 and TRBJ2-1): KAGVTQTPRYLIKTRGQQVTLSCSPISGHRSVSWYQQTPGQGLQFLFEYFSETQRNKGNFPGRFSGRQFSNSRSEMNVSTLELGDSALYLCASSLAGQGLYEQFFGPGTRLTVL.

This clone was detected only once. The chain couples TRBV7-2 to TRBJ2-1; maybe TRBD2 (6 bases). The CDR3 sequence is 15 residues long. V shed 2 bases and J shed 3 bases, with 11 bases lying between them. CDR1 SGHTA and CDR2 FQGNSA come from the germline V gene. The CDR3 protein is CASSLLGGDYNEQFF. CDR3 sequence (DNA): TGTGCCAGCAGCTTATTAGGCGGGGACTACAATGAGCAGTTCTTC. Full variable domain (rest looked up from reference TRBV7-2 and TRBJ2-1): GAGVSQSPSNKVTEKGKDVELRCDPISGHTALYWYRQSLGQGLEFLIYFQGNSAPDKSGLPSDRFSAERTGGSVSTLTIQRTQQEDSAVYLCASSLLGGDYNEQFFGPGTRLTVL.

The chain uses TRBV5-1 and TRBJ2-1, with D hard to call. V lost 4 bases, J lost 5 bases, and 10 bases lay in between. CDR3 length: 13 amino acids. CDR1 is SGHRS and CDR2 is YFSETQ in the germline V gene. DNA for the CDR3: TGCGCCAGCAGCCCGGTACTTAACAATGAGCAGTTCTTC. Protein sequence: CASSPVLNNEQFF.

This chain joins TRBV4-2 and TRBJ1-5, with TRBD1 matching over 9 bases. V lost 3 bases and J lost 11; bases outside the gene matches: 8. The germline CDR1 and CDR2 sequences are LGHNA and YNFKEQ. CDR3 length equals 14 residues. CDR3: CASSQGTGIPSQHF. The CDR3, as DNA: TGTGCCAGCAGCCAGGGGACAGGGATCCCGTCCCAGCATTTT.

The chain joins TRBV21-1 to TRBJ2-1; the table's TRBD2 call for D was not verified on the DNA. TRBV21-1 represents a pseudogene. The CDR3 has 17 residues. DNA for the CDR3: TGTGCCAGCAGCAAGGAGCCCGGAACGACCCCTTACAATGAGCAGTTCTTC. Translation: CASSKEPGTTPYNEQFF.

This chain joins TRBV27 and TRBJ2-5, with D perhaps matching TRBD1 (5 bases). CDR1 and CDR2 (germline): MNHEY, SMNVEV (reference sequence). V dropped 2 bases and J dropped 5 bases, with 9 bases sitting between them. This CDR3 has 13 residues. The CDR3 here is CASSLTGMETQYF. The CDR3 nucleotides read TGTGCCAGCAGTTTAACAGGAATGGAGACCCAGTACTTC.

The chain couples TRBV4-3 to TRBJ1-2; tentative D call: TRBD1 (5 bases). V was clipped by 0 bases and J by 7 bases, with 12 bases between them. This CDR3 has 14 residues. Looked up from germline, CDR1 is LGHNA and CDR2 is YSLEER. The CDR3 is CASSQDRGGGGYTF. The CDR3 DNA sequence: TGCGCCAGCAGCCAAGATCGTGGGGGAGGTGGCTACACCTTC.

This rearrangement joins TRBV9 to TRBJ1-6; D possibly corresponds to TRBD1 (5 bases). Trimming took off 0 bases at V and 9 bases at J, with 13 bases between the two ends. There are 15 residues in the CDR3. Germline V CDR1 and CDR2: SGDLS, YYNGEE. CDR3 nucleotides: TGTGCCAGCAGCGTAGGCGGCCTGGGGGGTTCACCCCTCCACTTT. It yields the protein CASSVGGLGGSPLHF.

The chain recombines TRBV5-6 with TRBJ2-7; TRBD2 aligns across 8 bases. The CDR3 length is 19 residues. CDR1 and CDR2 (germline): SGHDT, YYEEEE. With 5 bases clipped from V and 7 bases from J, the junction kept 26 bases outside the gene matches. In nucleotides, the CDR3 is TGTGCCAGCAGGAAAAGGAGTTTTCCGGGACTAGTCCCTAGTGGAGAGCAGTACGTC. Translating gives CASRKRSFPGLVPSGEQYV.

The V and J genes are TRBV11-2 and TRBJ1-2; 10 bases match TRBD1. The CDR3 is made up of 14 amino acids. Trimming cost V 3 bases and J 8 bases; bases outside gene matches: 6. Germline V gene data show CDR1 as SGHAT and CDR2 as FQNNGV. The CDR3 nucleotides are TGTGCCAGCAGCTTCCAGGGACAGGGGAGCGGCTACACCTTC. Protein sequence: CASSFQGQGSGYTF.

The chain carries TRBV27 and TRBJ2-2; TRBD2 agrees at 10 bases. Trimming at V came to 6 bases and at J to 1 base, leaving 5 bases not matched to a gene. Germline CDR1 MNHEY, CDR2 SMNVEV (reference sequence). The CDR3 extends over 16 amino acids. CDR3 coding DNA: TGTGCCAGCAGGATAGGACTAGCGGTGAACACCGGGGAGCTGTTTTTT. Protein: CASRIGLAVNTGELFF.

The chain joins TRBV4-2 to TRBJ1-1; 9 positions agree with TRBD1. Germline CDR1 LGHNA, CDR2 YNFKEQ. This CDR3 comprises 13 residues. V dropped 4 bases and J dropped 6; count of bases not matched to a gene: 3. CDR3 sequence: CASSPGTGPEAFF. Here the CDR3 DNA reads TGTGCCAGCAGCCCTGGGACAGGGCCTGAAGCTTTCTTT.

This chain connects TRBV11-1 to TRBJ2-1; 15 nucleotides match TRBD2. The J segment lost 3 bases and the V segment lost 3 bases, leaving 9 bases of the junction unmatched. The CDR3 consists of 19 residues. The germline CDR1 and CDR2 sequences are SGHAT and FQDESV (reference sequence). The CDR3 nucleotides are TGTGCCAGCAGCTTGGGACTAGCGGGGGGCTCCACCATCTACAATGAGCAGTTCTTC. It specifies CASSLGLAGGSTIYNEQFF.

Only a few counts were recorded for this clone. The chain has TRBV2 and TRBJ2-2; TRBD2 matches 10 bases. The germline V gene encodes CDR1 SNHLY and CDR2 FYNNEI. V lost 5 bases to trimming and J lost 3 bases; unmatched junction nucleotides: 6. The CDR3 loop spans 16 amino acids. The CDR3 nucleotides read TGTGCCAGCAGTCCCTCCCTAGCGGGAGACACCGGGGAGCTGTTTTTT. Protein sequence: CASSPSLAGDTGELFF. Supplemented by reference TRBV2 and TRBJ2-2, the full variable domain reads EPEVTQTPSHQVTQMGQEVILRCVPISNHLYFYWYRQILGQKVEFLVSFYNNEISEKSEIFDDQFSVERPDGSNFTLKIRSTKLEDSAMYFCASSPSLAGDTGELFFGEGSRLTVL.

The rearrangement joins TRBV9 to TRBJ2-1; TRBD2 matches at 7 bases. The CDR3 has 15 amino acids. Per the germline V gene, CDR1 is SGDLS and CDR2 is YYNGEE. V lost 0 bases, J lost 3 bases, and 3 bases stayed unmatched. In DNA form, the CDR3 reads TGTGCCAGCAGCGTAGACAGCGGGAACTACAATGAGCAGTTCTTC. As protein: CASSVDSGNYNEQFF.

The chain couples TRBV28 to TRBJ2-7; D possibly corresponds to TRBD1 (6 bases). The CDR3 has 14 residues. CDR1 is MDHEN, CDR2 SYDVKM, per germline. V lost 3 bases, J lost 4 bases, and 13 bases lay in between. The CDR3 protein is CASSFRGVKYEQYF. The CDR3, as DNA: TGTGCCAGCAGTTTCAGGGGAGTGAAGTACGAGCAGTACTTC.

The chain links TRBV6-5 to TRBJ2-1; 11 positions match TRBD2. Per the germline V gene, CDR1 is MNHEY and CDR2 is SVGAGI. The CDR3 totals 13 residues. The trim removed 11 bases at V and 5 bases at J, leaving 5 bases unmatched. In DNA, the CDR3 is TGTGCCCTGACTAGCGGGAACAACAATGAGCAGTTCTTC. Protein sequence: CALTSGNNNEQFF.

V and J are TRBV7-2 and TRBJ2-2; 8 bases align to TRBD2. CDR3 length: 15 amino acids. With V trimmed by 5 bases and J by 5 bases, 7 bases remained unmatched. The germline V gene encodes CDR1 SGHTA and CDR2 FQGNSA. CDR3 sequence: CASSVSGRGTGELFF. The DNA for the CDR3 is TGTGCCAGCAGCGTCAGCGGGAGAGGGACCGGGGAGCTGTTTTTT.

V and J are TRBV7-2 and TRBJ2-3, with D tentatively TRBD1 (5 bases). This CDR3 is built from 16 residues. Germline-derived CDR1 and CDR2 are SGHTA and FQGNSA. Trimming cost V 1 base and J 2 bases, with 13 bases left between them. The CDR3 nucleotides are TGTGCCAGCAGCTTAGGACAGTCCCCTCACACAGATACGCAGTATTTT. This translates into CASSLGQSPHTDTQYF.

This chain joins TRBV27 and TRBJ2-3, with 9 positions matching TRBD2. CDR1 and CDR2 (germline): MNHEY, SMNVEV (reference sequence). Losses at the gene ends were 1 base for V and 3 bases for J; bases not matched to a gene: 11. CDR3 length: 18 amino acids. This CDR3 is CASSLLRGGTSSTDTQYF. The CDR3, as DNA: TGTGCCAGCAGTTTATTGCGGGGGGGGACCTCATCTACAGATACGCAGTATTTT.

This chain links TRBV7-8 with TRBJ1-5, with 7 bases that match TRBD1. Germline CDR1 SGHVS, CDR2 FQNEAQ. V was clipped by 1 base and J by 1 base; unmatched bases: 4. This CDR3 has 16 residues. CDR3 DNA: TGTGCCAGCAGCTTAGGGTACAGGGGCAGCAATCAGCCCCAGCATTTT. This sequence encodes CASSLGYRGSNQPQHF.

V and J are TRBV7-3 and TRBJ1-6; D might be TRBD1 (5 bases). V was shortened by 0 bases and J by 3 bases, with 6 bases between the two germline ends. Germline CDR1 reads SGHTA; CDR2 reads FQGTGA. CDR3 length equals 15 residues. CDR3 in DNA: TGTGCCAGCAGCTTAACCAGGGACTATAATTCACCCCTCCACTTT. It is translated as CASSLTRDYNSPLHF.

In this sample, this clone turned up once. V and J are TRBV5-4 and TRBJ2-3, with 8 nucleotides matching TRBD1. V lost 2 bases and J lost 5; bases outside the gene matches: 7. Germline CDR1 is SGHNT and CDR2 is YYREEE (reference sequence). The CDR3 runs 15 residues. In nucleotides, the CDR3 is TGTGCCAGCAGCTTAGGACAGGGTGGAGGAGATACGCAGTATTTT. It specifies CASSLGQGGGDTQYF.